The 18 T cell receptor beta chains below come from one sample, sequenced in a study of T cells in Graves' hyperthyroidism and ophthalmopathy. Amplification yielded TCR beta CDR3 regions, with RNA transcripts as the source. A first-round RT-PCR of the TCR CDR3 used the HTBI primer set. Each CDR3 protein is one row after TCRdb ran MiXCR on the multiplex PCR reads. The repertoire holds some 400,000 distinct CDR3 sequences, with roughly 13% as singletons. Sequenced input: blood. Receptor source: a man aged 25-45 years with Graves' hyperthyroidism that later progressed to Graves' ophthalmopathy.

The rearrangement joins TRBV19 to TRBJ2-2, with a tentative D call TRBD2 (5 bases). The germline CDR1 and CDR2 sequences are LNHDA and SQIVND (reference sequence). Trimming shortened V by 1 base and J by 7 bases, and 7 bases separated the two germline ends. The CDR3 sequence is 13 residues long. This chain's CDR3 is CASSIGAGGELFF. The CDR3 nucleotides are TGTGCCAGTAGTATAGGTGCGGGCGGGGAGCTGTTTTTT. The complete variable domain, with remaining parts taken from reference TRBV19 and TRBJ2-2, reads DGGITQSPKYLFRKEGQNVTLSCEQNLNHDAMYWYRQDPGQGLRLIYYSQIVNDFQKGDIAEGYSVSREKKESFPLTVTSAQKNPTAFYLCASSIGAGGELFFGEGSRLTVL.

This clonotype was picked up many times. The CDR3 DNA sequence: TGTGCCACAGCCCCGGACAGTTCCTACGAGCAGTACTTC. This encodes CATAPDSSYEQYF. This sequence joins TRBV19 and TRBJ2-7, with D tentatively TRBD1 (6 bases). The CDR3 runs to 13 residues. The V gene lost 10 bases and the J gene lost 1 base, with 14 bases spanning the gap. Germline V CDR1 and CDR2: LNHDA, SQIVND (reference sequence).

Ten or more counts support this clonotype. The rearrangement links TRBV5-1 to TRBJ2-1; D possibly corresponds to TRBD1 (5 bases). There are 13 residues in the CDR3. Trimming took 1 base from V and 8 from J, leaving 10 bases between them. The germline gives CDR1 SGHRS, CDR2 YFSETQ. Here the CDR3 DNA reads TGCGCCAGCAGCTTGCAGGGTCCGGATGAGCAGTTCTTC. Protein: CASSLQGPDEQFF.

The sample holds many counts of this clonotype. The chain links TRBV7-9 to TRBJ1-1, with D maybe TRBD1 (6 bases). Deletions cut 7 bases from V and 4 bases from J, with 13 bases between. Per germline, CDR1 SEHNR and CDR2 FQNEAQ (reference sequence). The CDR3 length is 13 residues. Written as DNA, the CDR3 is TGTGCCAGCACTACGACGGGGGCCACTGAAGCTTTCTTT. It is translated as CASTTTGATEAFF.

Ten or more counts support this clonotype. The CDR3 loop reads CASSYSGSYNEQFF. The CDR3 DNA is TGTGCCAGCAGTTACTCTGGCAGTTACAATGAGCAGTTCTTC. The V gene is TRBV6-6, the J gene TRBJ2-1; D unresolved. Trimming cost V 0 bases and J 4 bases, with 7 bases left between them. This CDR3 spans 14 amino acids. Germline CDR1 is MNHNY and CDR2 is SVGAGI (reference sequence).

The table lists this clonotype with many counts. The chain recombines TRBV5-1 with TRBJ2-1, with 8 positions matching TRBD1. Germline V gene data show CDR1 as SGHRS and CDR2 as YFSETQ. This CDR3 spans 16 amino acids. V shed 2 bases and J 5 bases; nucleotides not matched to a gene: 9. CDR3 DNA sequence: TGCGCCAGCAGCTTAGTTAGGACAGGGCCTGACAATGAGCAGTTCTTC. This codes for CASSLVRTGPDNEQFF.

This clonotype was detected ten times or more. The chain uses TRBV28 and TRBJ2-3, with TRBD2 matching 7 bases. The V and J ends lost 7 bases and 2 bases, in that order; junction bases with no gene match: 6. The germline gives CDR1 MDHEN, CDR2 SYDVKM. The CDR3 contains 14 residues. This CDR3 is CASKRAGFTDTQYF. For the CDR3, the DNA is TGTGCCAGCAAAAGAGCGGGGTTCACAGATACGCAGTATTTT.

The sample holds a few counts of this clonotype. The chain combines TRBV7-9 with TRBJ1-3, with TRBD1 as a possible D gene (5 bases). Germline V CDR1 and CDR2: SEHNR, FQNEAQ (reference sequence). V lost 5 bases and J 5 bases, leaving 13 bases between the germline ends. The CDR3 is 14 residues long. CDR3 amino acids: CASSRRDPRNTIYF. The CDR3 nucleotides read TGTGCCAGCAGCCGCCGGGACCCAAGAAACACCATATATTTT.

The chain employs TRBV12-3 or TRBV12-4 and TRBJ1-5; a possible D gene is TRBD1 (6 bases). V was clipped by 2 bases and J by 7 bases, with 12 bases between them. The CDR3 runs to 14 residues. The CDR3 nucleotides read TGTGCCAGCAGTTTACAGGGGAGGGAACAGCCCCAGCATTTT. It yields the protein CASSLQGREQPQHF.

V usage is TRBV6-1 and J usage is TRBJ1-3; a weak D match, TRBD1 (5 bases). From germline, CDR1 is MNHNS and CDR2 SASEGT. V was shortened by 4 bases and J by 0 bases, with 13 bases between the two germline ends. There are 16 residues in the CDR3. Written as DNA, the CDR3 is TGTGCCAGCAGTGGAGCCGACAGAAGCTCTGGAAACACCATATATTTT. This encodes CASSGADRSSGNTIYF.

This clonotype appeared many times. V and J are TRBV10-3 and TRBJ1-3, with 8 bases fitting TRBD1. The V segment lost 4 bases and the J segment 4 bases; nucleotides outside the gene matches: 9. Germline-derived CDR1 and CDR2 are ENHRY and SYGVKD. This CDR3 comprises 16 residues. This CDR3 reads CAISAPPTGAGNTIYF. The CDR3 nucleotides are TGTGCCATCAGTGCCCCTCCGACAGGGGCAGGAAACACCATATATTTT.

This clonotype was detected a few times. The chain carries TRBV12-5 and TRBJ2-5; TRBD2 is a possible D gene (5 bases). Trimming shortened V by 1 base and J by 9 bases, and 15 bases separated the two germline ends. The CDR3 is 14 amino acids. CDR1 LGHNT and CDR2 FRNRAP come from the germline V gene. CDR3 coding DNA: TGTGCTAGTGGTTTGGCCCCAGGAACGGAGGCCCAGTACTTC. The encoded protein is CASGLAPGTEAQYF. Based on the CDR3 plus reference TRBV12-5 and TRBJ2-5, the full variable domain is DARVTQTPRHKVTEMGQEVTMRCQPILGHNTVFWYRQTMMQGLELLAYFRNRAPLDDSGMPKDRFSAEMPDATLATLKIQPSEPRDSAVYFCASGLAPGTEAQYFGPGTRLLVL.

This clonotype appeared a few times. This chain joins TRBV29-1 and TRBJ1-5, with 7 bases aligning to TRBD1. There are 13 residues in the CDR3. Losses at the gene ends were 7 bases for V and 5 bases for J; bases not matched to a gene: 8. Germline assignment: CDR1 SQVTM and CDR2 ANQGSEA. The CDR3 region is CSAQTGSHQPQHF. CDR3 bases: TGCAGCGCCCAGACAGGGAGCCATCAGCCCCAGCATTTT.

This CDR3 is CASSQEDGLLGGYTF. In DNA form, the CDR3 reads TGTGCCAGCAGCCAAGAAGACGGACTGTTGGGGGGCTACACCTTC. V gene TRBV3-1 combines with J gene TRBJ1-2; no firm D call. V was cut by 0 bases and J by 8 bases, with 16 bases left in between. This CDR3 region has 15 residues. Germline lookup yields CDR1 LGHDT and CDR2 YNNKEL (reference sequence). Based on the CDR3 plus reference TRBV3-1 and TRBJ1-2, the full variable domain is DTAVSQTPKYLVTQMGNDKSIKCEQNLGHDTMYWYKQDSKKFLKIMFSYNNKELIINETVPNRFSPKSPDKAHLNLHINSLELGDSAVYFCASSQEDGLLGGYTFGSGTRLTVV.

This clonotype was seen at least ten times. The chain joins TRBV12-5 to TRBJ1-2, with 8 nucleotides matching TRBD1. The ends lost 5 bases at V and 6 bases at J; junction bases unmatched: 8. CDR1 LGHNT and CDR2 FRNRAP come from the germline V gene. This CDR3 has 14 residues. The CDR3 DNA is TGTGCTAGTGGTCCAGAGACAGGGGAGGATGGCTACACCTTC. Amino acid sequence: CASGPETGEDGYTF.

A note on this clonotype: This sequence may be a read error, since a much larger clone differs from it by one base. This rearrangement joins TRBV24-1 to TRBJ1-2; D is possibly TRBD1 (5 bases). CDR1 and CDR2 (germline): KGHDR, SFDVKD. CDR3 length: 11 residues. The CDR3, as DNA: TGTCCCACCGGTTCAGGGTGGGGCTACACCTTC. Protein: CPTGSGWGYTF.

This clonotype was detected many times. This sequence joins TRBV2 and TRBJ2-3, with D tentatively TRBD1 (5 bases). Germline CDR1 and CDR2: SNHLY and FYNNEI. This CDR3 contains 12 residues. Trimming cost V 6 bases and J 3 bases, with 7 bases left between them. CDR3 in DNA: TGTGCCAGCAGGGGGCTAACAGATACGCAGTATTTT. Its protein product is CASRGLTDTQYF.

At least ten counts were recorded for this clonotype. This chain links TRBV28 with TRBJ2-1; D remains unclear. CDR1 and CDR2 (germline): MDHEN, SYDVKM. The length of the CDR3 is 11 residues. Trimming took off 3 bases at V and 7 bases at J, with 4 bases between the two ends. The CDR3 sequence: CASSFRNEQFF. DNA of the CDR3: TGTGCCAGCAGTTTTCGGAATGAGCAGTTCTTC.